The clone carrying this TCR beta chain was seen a handful of times. Its antigen remains unknown. The data derive from a study of CD8 T cells in ankylosing spondylitis. General study findings and limits: Reactive arthritis synovial fluid and blood were previously reported to contain some motif variants. Reportedly, significant enrichment of disease-linked clones occurred in matched ankylosing spondylitis synovial fluid. It appeared that ankylosing spondylitis blood was characterized by a TCR beta motif of roughly 8 highly homologous variants.

This CDR3 contains 14 residues. With 4 bases removed from V and 7 bases from J, the gap between germline ends came to 17 bases. Germline-derived CDR1 and CDR2 are SGHRS and YFSETQ. TCRdb reprocessed the 5' RACE reads via MiXCR and lists one record per CDR3 protein. This sample yields around 450,000 distinct CDR3 sequences, of which about 25% are seen a single time; 0.89% belongs to the top ten. The specimen sequenced was blood, either unsorted or a sorted T cell fraction (not recorded which). This sequence was found in a male donor with ankylosing spondylitis. The chain uses TRBV5-1 and TRBJ1-1; D unresolved. The CDR3 DNA sequence: TGCGCCAGCAGCAACGCACGACGGGAGGATGAAGCTTTCTTT. This sequence encodes CASSNARREDEAFF.